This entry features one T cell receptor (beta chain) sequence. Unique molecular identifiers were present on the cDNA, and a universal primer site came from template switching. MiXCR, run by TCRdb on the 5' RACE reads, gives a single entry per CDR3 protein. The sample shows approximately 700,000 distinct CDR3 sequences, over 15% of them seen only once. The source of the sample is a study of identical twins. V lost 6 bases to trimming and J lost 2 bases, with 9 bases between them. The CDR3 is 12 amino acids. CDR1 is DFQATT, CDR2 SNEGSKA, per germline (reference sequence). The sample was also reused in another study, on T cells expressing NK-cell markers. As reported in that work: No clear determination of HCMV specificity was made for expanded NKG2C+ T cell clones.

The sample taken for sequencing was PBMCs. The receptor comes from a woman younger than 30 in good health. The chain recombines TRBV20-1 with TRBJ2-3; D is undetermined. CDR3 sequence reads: CSAPEFTDTQYF. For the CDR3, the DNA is TGCAGTGCGCCGGAGTTCACAGATACGCAGTATTTT.